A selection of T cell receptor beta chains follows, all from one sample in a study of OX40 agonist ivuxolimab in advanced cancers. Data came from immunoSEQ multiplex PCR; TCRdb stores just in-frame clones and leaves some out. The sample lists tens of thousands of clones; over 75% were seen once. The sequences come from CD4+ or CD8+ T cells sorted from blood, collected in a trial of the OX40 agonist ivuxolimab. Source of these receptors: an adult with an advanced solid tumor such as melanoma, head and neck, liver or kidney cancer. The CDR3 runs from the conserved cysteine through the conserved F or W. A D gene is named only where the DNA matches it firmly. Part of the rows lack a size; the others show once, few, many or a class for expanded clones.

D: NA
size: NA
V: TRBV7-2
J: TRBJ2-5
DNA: TGTGCCAGCAGCTTAGCCTTGCAGGCCGAGACCCAGTACTTC
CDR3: CASSLALQAETQYF

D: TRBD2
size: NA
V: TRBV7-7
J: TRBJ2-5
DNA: TGTGCTAGCAGCTTAGCGGGGGAGGGCGCCGAGACCCAGTACTTC
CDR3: CASSLAGEGAETQYF

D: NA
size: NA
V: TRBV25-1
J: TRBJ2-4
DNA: TGTGCCAGCAGTGATAGTCGGGGAGCCAAAAACATTCAGTACTTC
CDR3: CASSDSRGAKNIQYF

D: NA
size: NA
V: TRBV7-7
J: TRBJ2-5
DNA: TGTGCTAGCAGCCGAGGGAGTTTGGAGACCCAGTACTTC
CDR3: CASSRGSLETQYF

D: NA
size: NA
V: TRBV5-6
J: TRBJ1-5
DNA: TGTGCCAGCACCCGGAGAGGTGCTAATAGCAATCAGCCCCAGCATTTT
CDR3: CASTRRGANSNQPQHF

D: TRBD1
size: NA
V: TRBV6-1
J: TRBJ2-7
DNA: TGTGCCAGCAGTGAACCGACAGGGGTTAGTTGGGAGCAGTACTTC
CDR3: CASSEPTGVSWEQYF

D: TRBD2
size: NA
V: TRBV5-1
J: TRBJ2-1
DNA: TGCGCCAGCAGCCCGGGACTAGCGGGAGGGCGAAATGAGCAGTTCTTC
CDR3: CASSPGLAGGRNEQFF

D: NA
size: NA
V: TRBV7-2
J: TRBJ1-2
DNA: TGTGCCAGCAGCTTAGAACGTGACAGACCTAACTATGGCTACACCTTC
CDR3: CASSLERDRPNYGYTF

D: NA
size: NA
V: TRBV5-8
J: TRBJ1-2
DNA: TGTGCCAGCAGCTTGGTAAGGACAGAAGATTTGGGCTATGGCTACACCTTC
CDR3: CASSLVRTEDLGYGYTF

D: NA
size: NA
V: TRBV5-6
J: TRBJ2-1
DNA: TGTGCCAGCAGCCATCGGTTAGGGGGGAGCTCCTACAATGAGCAGTTCTTC
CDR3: CASSHRLGGSSYNEQFF

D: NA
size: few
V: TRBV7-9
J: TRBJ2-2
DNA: TGTGCCAGCAGCTTAGAGGCTAACACCGGGGAGCTGTTTTTT
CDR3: CASSLEANTGELFF

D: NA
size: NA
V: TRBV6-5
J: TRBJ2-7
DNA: TGTGCCAGCCCAGGGCCTACGGTGACCTACGAGCAGTACTTC
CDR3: CASPGPTVTYEQYF

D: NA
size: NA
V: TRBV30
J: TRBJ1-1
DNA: TGTGCCTGGAGGGGTGGACACTCGAACACTGAAGCTTTCTTT
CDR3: CAWRGGHSNTEAFF

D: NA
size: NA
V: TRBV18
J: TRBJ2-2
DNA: TGTGCCAGCTCATCACAATCATCCAGCGGGAACACCGGGGAGCTGTTTTTT
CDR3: CASSSQSSSGNTGELFF

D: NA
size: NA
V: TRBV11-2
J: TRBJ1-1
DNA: TGTGCCAGCAGCCAAGTCCAGGGGTCTGAAGCTTTCTTT
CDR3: CASSQVQGSEAFF

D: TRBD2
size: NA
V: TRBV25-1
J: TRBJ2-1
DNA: TGTGCCAGCAGGGGGGAACTAGCGGGAGCGAGTGATGAGCAGTTCTTC
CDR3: CASRGELAGASDEQFF

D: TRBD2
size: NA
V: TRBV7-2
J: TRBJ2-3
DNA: TGTGCCAGCAGCTTTCTAGCGGGAGCCCCGGGTACGCAGTATTTT
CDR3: CASSFLAGAPGTQYF

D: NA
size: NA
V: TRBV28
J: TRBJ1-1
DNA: TGTGCCAGCAGTCCTCTTAACCGGGTTCCCGACACTGAAGCTTTCTTT
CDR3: CASSPLNRVPDTEAFF

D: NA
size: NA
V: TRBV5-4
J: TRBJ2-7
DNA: TGTGCCAGCAGCCGTAGACTTCGGCCCTACGAGCAGTACTTC
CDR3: CASSRRLRPYEQYF

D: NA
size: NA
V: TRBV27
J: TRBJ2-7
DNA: TGTGCCAGCAGTTTAACTCGGGGCTCCTACGAGCAGTACTTC
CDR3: CASSLTRGSYEQYF

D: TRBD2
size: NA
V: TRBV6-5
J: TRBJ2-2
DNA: TGTGCCAGCAGACGACTAGCGGGGGGCACCGGGGAGCTGTTTTTT
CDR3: CASRRLAGGTGELFF

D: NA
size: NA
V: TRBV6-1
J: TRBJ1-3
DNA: TGTGCCAGCAGTGTTGAGGGCCTCTCTGGAAACACCATATATTTT
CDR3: CASSVEGLSGNTIYF

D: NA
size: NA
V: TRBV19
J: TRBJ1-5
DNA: TGTGCCAGTAGCGTGGCACAGACCGATCAGCCCCAGCATTTT
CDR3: CASSVAQTDQPQHF

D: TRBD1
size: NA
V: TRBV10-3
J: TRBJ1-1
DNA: TGTGCCATCAGCCCGGACAGGGCAAACACTGAAGCTTTCTTT
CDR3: CAISPDRANTEAFF

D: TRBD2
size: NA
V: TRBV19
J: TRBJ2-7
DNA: TGTGCCAGTAGTATCGGGACTAGCGGGGATCGAACCTACGAGCAGTACTTC
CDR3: CASSIGTSGDRTYEQYF

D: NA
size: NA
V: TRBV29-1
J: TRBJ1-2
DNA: TGCAGCTTGTTCGACAGCCCCTATGGCTACACCTTC
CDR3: CSLFDSPYGYTF